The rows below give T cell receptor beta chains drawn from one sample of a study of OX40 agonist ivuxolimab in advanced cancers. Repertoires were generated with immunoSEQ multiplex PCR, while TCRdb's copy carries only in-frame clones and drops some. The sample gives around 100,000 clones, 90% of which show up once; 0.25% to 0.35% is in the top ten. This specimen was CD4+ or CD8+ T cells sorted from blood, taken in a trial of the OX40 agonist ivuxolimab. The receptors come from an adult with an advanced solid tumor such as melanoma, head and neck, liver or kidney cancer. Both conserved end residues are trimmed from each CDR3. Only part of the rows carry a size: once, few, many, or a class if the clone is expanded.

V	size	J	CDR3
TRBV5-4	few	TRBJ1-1	ASSTIRGLNTEAF
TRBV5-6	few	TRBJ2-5	ASSLEAGKETQY
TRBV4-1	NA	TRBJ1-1	ASSQEITYGIYTEAF
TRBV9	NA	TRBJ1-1	ASSPSTVNTEAF
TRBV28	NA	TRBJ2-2	ASSLTFRGVTGELF
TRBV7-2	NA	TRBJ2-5	ASSRQTGIQETQY
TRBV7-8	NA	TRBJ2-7	ASSFGATYEQY
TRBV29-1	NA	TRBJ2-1	SVEVFLAGAYNEQF
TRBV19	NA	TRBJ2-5	ASRDRYQETQY
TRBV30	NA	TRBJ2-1	AWSLKGGRGGGRSYNEQF
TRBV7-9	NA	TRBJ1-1	ASSLEGITEAF
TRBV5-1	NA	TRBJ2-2	ASSEGTSGTGELF
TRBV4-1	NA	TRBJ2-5	ASSQSGTSGRAVY
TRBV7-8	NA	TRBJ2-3	ASSLAPLVTGTQY
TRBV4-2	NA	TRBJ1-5	ASSQGSSNQPQH
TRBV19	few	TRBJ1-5	ASSWVLGNQPQH
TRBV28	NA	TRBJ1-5	ASSSNVDQPQH
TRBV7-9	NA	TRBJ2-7	ASAHSAGNEQY
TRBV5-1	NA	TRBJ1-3	ASSLEGASGNTIY
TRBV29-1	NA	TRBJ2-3	SVRTSGNTDTQY
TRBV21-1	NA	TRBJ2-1	ASNPRDSSYNEQF
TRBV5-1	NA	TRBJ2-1	ASSLKVVAGNNEQF
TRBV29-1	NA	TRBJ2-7	SVEDVPGEQY